This TCR beta chain was captured by sequencing in a study of T-cell reconstitution after alpha-beta-depleted transplantation in children. Study-level results: At one year after transplant, newly produced T cells mostly accounted for T-cell counts and diversity. About two months after transplant, alpha-beta T cells reportedly came from several hundred expanded graft clones.

A TCRbeta library incorporating unique molecular identifiers was prepared. MiXCR was run by TCRdb on the PCR reads, yielding one entry per CDR3 protein. The repertoire holds a few hundred thousand distinct CDR3 sequences, with around 10% as singletons. Comment on this clonotype: What it binds is not known.

The receptor's source is a boy younger than two with acute myeloid leukemia, due to receive a stem cell transplant. The sample consisted of PBMCs, taken before TCRalphabeta/CD19-depleted stem cell transplant.

In DNA form, the CDR3 reads TGTGCCAGTAAAAGTGGAACGGGAAGAAATGAAAAACTGTTTTTT. This codes for CASKSGTGRNEKLFF. This rearrangement joins TRBV19 to TRBJ1-4; D gene uncertain. V was cut by 7 bases and J by 5 bases, with 17 bases left in between. The CDR3 has 15 residues. The germline gives CDR1 LNHDA, CDR2 SQIVND (reference sequence).